Shown below are 12 T cell receptor beta chains from a single sample sequenced in a study of identifying expanded T cells in peripheral blood. The data were produced by immunoSEQ multiplex PCR, yet TCRdb's version contains in-frame clones alone and is incomplete. The table includes 95,000 to 100,000 clones, approximately 90% detected once. The specimen was blood. The receptors were sampled from a person aged 18-70 years in good health.

The chain is built from TRBV7-6 and TRBJ2-2, with a possible D match to TRBD1 (5 bases). Germline assignment: CDR1 SGHVS and CDR2 FNYEAQ. The V end lost 4 bases, the J end lost 3 bases, and 12 bases lay between the germline ends. This CDR3 contains 15 residues. The CDR3 spells CASSSRDRYTGELFF. The CDR3 DNA reads as TGTGCCAGCAGCTCTAGAGACAGATACACCGGGGAGCTGTTTTTT.

The chain links TRBV5-1 to TRBJ2-7, with 7 bases fitting TRBD1. J gave up 9 bases and V 3 bases, and 6 bases lay outside the gene matches. The CDR3 covers 12 residues. Germline V CDR1 and CDR2: SGHRS, YFSETQ. In DNA, the CDR3 is TGCGCCAGCAGCTGGGAACAGGGGATGCAGTACTTC. Its translation: CASSWEQGMQYF. Using reference TRBV5-1 and TRBJ2-7 for the parts outside the CDR3, the full variable domain is KAGVTQTPRYLIKTRGQQVTLSCSPISGHRSVSWYQQTPGQGLQFLFEYFSETQRNKGNFPGRFSGRQFSNSRSEMNVSTLELGDSALYLCASSWEQGMQYFGPGTRLTVT.

CDR3 residues: CASSTQQGWGETQYF. CDR3 sequence (DNA): TGCGCCAGCAGCACCCAACAGGGGTGGGGAGAGACCCAGTACTTC. This chain connects TRBV4-3 to TRBJ2-5; the match to TRBD1 covers 7 bases. V lost 5 bases, J lost 4 bases, and 10 bases stayed unmatched. The CDR3 sequence is 15 residues long. In germline, CDR1 is LGHNA, CDR2 YSLEER.

This clone was picked up a small number of times. This chain uses TRBV6-5 with TRBJ2-1; D is unclear. Germline V CDR1 and CDR2: MNHEY, SVGAGI. Deletions cut 0 bases from V and 6 bases from J, with 6 bases between. The CDR3 is made up of 13 amino acids. The chain's CDR3 is CASSYSPSNEQFF. In DNA form, the CDR3 reads TGTGCCAGCAGTTACTCTCCCAGCAATGAGCAGTTCTTC.

V is TRBV4-2 and J is TRBJ1-6; TRBD1 matches at 8 bases. J lost 6 bases, V lost 1 base, and 5 bases had no gene match. This CDR3 has 16 residues. Germline V lookup: CDR1 LGHNA, CDR2 YNFKEQ. The CDR3 sequence is CASSQGAGQGNSPLHF. The DNA for the CDR3 is TGTGCCAGCAGCCAAGGTGCCGGACAGGGTAATTCACCCCTCCACTTT.

The gene calls are TRBV28 and TRBJ2-7, with D perhaps matching TRBD1 (6 bases). The V gene lost 2 bases and the J gene lost 5 bases, with 16 bases spanning the gap. The germline gives CDR1 MDHEN, CDR2 SYDVKM. This CDR3 region has 15 residues. The CDR3 spells CASSLSSGVRNEQYF. The CDR3 bases are TGTGCCAGCAGTTTAAGTTCAGGGGTTAGAAACGAGCAGTACTTC. Looking up the rest from reference TRBV28 and TRBJ2-7 gives the full variable domain: DVKVTQSSRYLVKRTGEKVFLECVQDMDHENMFWYRQDPGLGLRLIYFSYDVKMKEKGDIPEGYSVSREKKERFSLILESASTNQTSMYLCASSLSSGVRNEQYFGPGTRLTVT.

The V call is TRBV19, the J call TRBJ2-7; possibly TRBD1 for D (6 bases). In germline, CDR1 is LNHDA, CDR2 SQIVND (reference sequence). This CDR3 contains 12 residues. Between the trimmed V and J ends, which lost 5 bases and 3 bases, there was a span of 8 bases. The DNA for the CDR3 is TGTGCCAGTAGTGCACAGGGCTACGAGCAGTACTTC. It specifies CASSAQGYEQYF. The complete variable domain, with remaining parts taken from reference TRBV19 and TRBJ2-7, reads DGGITQSPKYLFRKEGQNVTLSCEQNLNHDAMYWYRQDPGQGLRLIYYSQIVNDFQKGDIAEGYSVSREKKESFPLTVTSAQKNPTAFYLCASSAQGYEQYFGPGTRLTVT.

V usage is TRBV28 and J usage is TRBJ1-1, with a possible D match to TRBD1 (5 bases). Germline CDR1 is MDHEN and CDR2 is SYDVKM. V dropped 5 bases and J dropped 1 base, with 8 bases sitting between them. The CDR3 is made up of 13 amino acids. CDR3 bases: TGTGCCAGCAGTCCCGGACAGAACACTGAAGCTTTCTTT. Amino acid sequence: CASSPGQNTEAFF.

This clone was counted a few times. The rearrangement links TRBV4-1 to TRBJ1-4; a weak D match, TRBD1 (6 bases). The CDR3 is 17 residues long. Per the germline V gene, CDR1 is MGHRA and CDR2 is YSYEKL. V was trimmed by 4 bases and J by 1 base, leaving 16 bases between them. Here the CDR3 DNA reads TGCGCCAGCAGCCCTAGGGGGGGGTTAGTAACTAATGAAAAACTGTTTTTT. Its protein product is CASSPRGGLVTNEKLFF.

This sequence joins TRBV29-1 and TRBJ2-3, with 7 bases matching TRBD2. The V segment lost 4 bases and the J segment 2 bases; nucleotides outside the gene matches: 18. This CDR3 has 18 residues. Germline V gene sequence: CDR1 SQVTM, CDR2 ANQGSEA. The CDR3 reads CSVGGGSGPHAPTDTQYF. The CDR3 bases are TGCAGCGTTGGAGGCGGTAGCGGGCCCCACGCTCCCACAGATACGCAGTATTTT.

This clone came up a few times. The chain links TRBV5-6 to TRBJ1-5, with no clear D. CDR3 length: 13 residues. CDR1 and CDR2 from the germline V gene are SGHDT and YYEEEE. V was pared by 0 bases and J by 9 bases, with 10 bases between. CDR3 in amino acids: CASSLGYSRPQHF. The CDR3 nucleotides are TGTGCCAGCAGCTTGGGATACTCCAGGCCCCAGCATTTT.

The rearrangement links TRBV12-1 to TRBJ2-2; the D call of TRBD1 is as the table states it, not checked on the DNA. TRBV12-1 is a pseudogene locus. The CDR3 has 16 residues. Here the CDR3 reads CASSARDRANTGELFF. DNA for the CDR3: TGTGCCAGCAGCGCGCGGGACAGAGCGAACACCGGGGAGCTGTTTTTT.